This TCR beta chain was observed in a study of cytomegalovirus exposure and HLA in healthy donors. In the case of this clone: What it binds is not known.

The PCR contained 60 Vbeta and 13 Jbeta primers. Method: immunoSEQ multiplex PCR; TCRdb's copy keeps in-frame clones and lacks some. The sample gives about 130,000 clones, roughly 80% of which show up once; roughly 3.5% is in the top ten. This CDR3 contains 15 residues. V lost 7 bases to trimming and J lost 4 bases; unmatched junction nucleotides: 6. Per germline, CDR1 MNHEY and CDR2 SVGAGI. The study, taken as a whole, reports: Later analysis demonstrated an association between a missense DCLRE1C variant and TCR beta V- and J-gene trimming. Some segments of the V type, notably TRBV6-2 and TRBV6-3, were excluded as indistinguishable.

The receptor was derived from a woman aged 40 to 50 in good health and CMV-seropositive. V usage is TRBV6-5 and J usage is TRBJ2-2; 10 nucleotides agree with TRBD1. The sequencing sample was made of PBMCs. The CDR3 sequence: CASTRQGAPTGELFF. CDR3 in DNA: TGTGCCAGCACGCGACAGGGGGCGCCCACCGGGGAGCTGTTTTTT.